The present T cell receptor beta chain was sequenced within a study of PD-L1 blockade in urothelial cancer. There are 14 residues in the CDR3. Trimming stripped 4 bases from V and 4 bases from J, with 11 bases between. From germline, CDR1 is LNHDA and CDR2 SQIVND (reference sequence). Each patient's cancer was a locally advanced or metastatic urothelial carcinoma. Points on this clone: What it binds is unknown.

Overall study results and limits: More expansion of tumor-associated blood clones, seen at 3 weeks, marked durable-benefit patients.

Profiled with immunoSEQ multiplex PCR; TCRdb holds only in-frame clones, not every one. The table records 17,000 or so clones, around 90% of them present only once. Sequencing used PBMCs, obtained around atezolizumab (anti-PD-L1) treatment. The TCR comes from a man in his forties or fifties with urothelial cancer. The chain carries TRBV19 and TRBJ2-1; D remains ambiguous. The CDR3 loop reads CASSTAGNYNEQFF. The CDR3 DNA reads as TGTGCCAGTAGTACCGCAGGTAATTACAATGAGCAGTTCTTC.